The 16 T cell receptor beta chains below all came from one sample that was sequenced in a study of shared clonotypes between healthy human individuals. Produced via immunoSEQ multiplex PCR; TCRdb's table is partial and in-frame only. This sample has some 2,100,000 clones, with 85% to 95% found just once. Selected positively for CCR7 and CD45RO-negative, naive CD8 cells excluded terminally differentiated effector memory CD45RA+ cells. Sequences were obtained from naive CD8+ T cells from PBMCs. All receptors come from a man younger than 35 in good health. Some clones in this sample may be carry-over from other donors' samples.

The chain joins TRBV7-9 to TRBJ2-7, with D maybe TRBD1 (6 bases). CDR1 SEHNR and CDR2 FQNEAQ come from the germline V gene (reference sequence). This CDR3 region has 14 residues. V lost 3 bases, J lost 1 base, and 10 bases lay in between. CDR3: CASSFTTGSYEQYF. The CDR3 DNA is TGTGCCAGCAGCTTTACGACAGGTTCCTACGAGCAGTACTTC. Looking up the rest from reference TRBV7-9 and TRBJ2-7 gives the full variable domain: DTGVSQNPRHKITKRGQNVTFRCDPISEHNRLYWYRQTLGQGPEFLTYFQNEAQLEKSRLLSDRFSAERPKGSFSTLEIQRTEQGDSAMYLCASSFTTGSYEQYFGPGTRLTVT.

This chain uses TRBV5-1 with TRBJ2-1, with D perhaps matching TRBD2 (5 bases). Between the trimmed V and J ends, which lost 1 base and 10 bases, there was a span of 18 bases. The germline V gene has CDR1 SGHRS and CDR2 YFSETQ. The CDR3 contains 15 residues. The chain's CDR3 is CASSLRSGLLVEQFF. Here the CDR3 DNA reads TGCGCCAGCAGCTTGCGAAGCGGTCTCCTAGTAGAGCAGTTCTTC.

The chain recombines TRBV4-3 with TRBJ1-2, with D possibly matching TRBD1 (6 bases). The germline V gene has CDR1 LGHNA and CDR2 YSLEER. V gave up 7 bases and J gave up 4 bases, with 16 bases separating them. The CDR3 is 14 residues long. The CDR3 region is CASTPGVGPYGYTF. In DNA form, the CDR3 reads TGCGCCAGCACCCCAGGGGTGGGTCCCTATGGCTACACCTTC.

This clone was observed a few times. The chain employs TRBV29-1 and TRBJ2-2; D is perhaps TRBD2 (6 bases). V was trimmed by 4 bases and J by 0 bases, leaving 9 bases between them. From germline, CDR1 is SQVTM and CDR2 ANQGSEA. The CDR3 loop spans 14 amino acids. CDR3 nucleotide sequence: TGCAGCGTTGCAACGGGAGCGAACACCGGGGAGCTGTTTTTT. Its protein is CSVATGANTGELFF.

This clone appeared a single time. The chain joins TRBV18 to TRBJ2-7, with 12 bases identical to TRBD2. V dropped 2 bases and J dropped 2; count of bases not matched to a gene: 4. Germline V gene data show CDR1 as KGHSH and CDR2 as LQKENI. The CDR3 has 16 amino acids. CDR3 nucleotides: TGTGCCAGCTCACCAGCGACTAGCGGGAGTACCTACGAGCAGTACTTC. This gives the protein CASSPATSGSTYEQYF.

This chain uses TRBV30 with TRBJ1-4; TRBD1 is a possible D gene (6 bases). Germline-derived CDR1 and CDR2 are GTSNPN and SVGIG (reference sequence). Trimming left V 0 bases short and J 8 bases short, with 16 bases between. The CDR3 totals 15 residues. CDR3: CAWSVGGRVGEKLFF. The CDR3 nucleotides read TGTGCCTGGAGTGTGGGGGGCAGGGTAGGAGAAAAACTGTTTTTT.

This clone was detected only once. The chain carries TRBV4-3 and TRBJ1-2; D is ambiguous. CDR3 size: 14 residues. Germline-derived CDR1 and CDR2 are LGHNA and YSLEER. Trimming removed 0 bases at V and 12 bases at J, with 17 bases between. The CDR3 DNA sequence: TGCGCCAGCAGCCAAGATCTATCGGCCACCAGAAACACCTTC. Translated: CASSQDLSATRNTF.

The chain couples TRBV4-1 to TRBJ2-3; tentatively, D is TRBD1 (6 bases). The CDR3 contains 16 residues. Trimming pared 4 bases from V and 0 bases from J, leaving 14 bases between. Per germline, CDR1 MGHRA and CDR2 YSYEKL. CDR3 protein: CASSLGQKPSTDTQYF. As DNA, the CDR3 is TGCGCCAGCAGCCTAGGACAGAAACCTAGCACAGATACGCAGTATTTT.

This chain joins TRBV7-9 and TRBJ1-3, with D possibly TRBD1 on 5 matching bases. The length of the CDR3 is 17 residues. V gave up 5 bases and J gave up 0 bases, with 17 bases separating them. Germline V gene sequence: CDR1 SEHNR, CDR2 FQNEAQ (reference sequence). The CDR3 coding sequence is TGTGCCAGCAGCCTGCCTGCGACAGCAACCTCTGGAAACACCATATATTTT. It translates to CASSLPATATSGNTIYF.

This clone showed up just a few times. This chain joins TRBV19 and TRBJ1-1; D not certain. CDR1 and CDR2 from the germline V gene are LNHDA and SQIVND (reference sequence). The CDR3 runs to 14 residues. Trimming took off 3 bases at V and 5 bases at J, with 13 bases between the two ends. The CDR3 protein is CASSIKYGITEAFF. The CDR3 DNA reads TGTGCCAGTAGTATTAAATACGGAATTACTGAAGCTTTCTTT.

V is TRBV5-1 and J is TRBJ2-7; 12 positions match TRBD2. The CDR3 totals 14 residues. The V gene's germline CDR1 is SGHRS and CDR2 YFSETQ. J was trimmed by 7 bases and V by 3 bases; bases with no gene match: 5. In nucleotides, the CDR3 is TGCGCCAGCAGCTGGACTAGCGGGACCTGGGAGCAGTACTTC. Amino acids: CASSWTSGTWEQYF. The variable domain in full, with the rest retrieved from reference TRBV5-1 and TRBJ2-7, is KAGVTQTPRYLIKTRGQQVTLSCSPISGHRSVSWYQQTPGQGLQFLFEYFSETQRNKGNFPGRFSGRQFSNSRSEMNVSTLELGDSALYLCASSWTSGTWEQYFGPGTRLTVT.

This chain uses TRBV2 with TRBJ2-1, with TRBD2 identical over 8 bases. This CDR3 spans 16 amino acids. The ends lost 6 bases at V and 6 bases at J; junction bases unmatched: 13. In germline, CDR1 is SNHLY, CDR2 FYNNEI. CDR3 sequence (DNA): TGTGCCAGCAGAGGCCAGCGGGAGACGAGTCGCAATGAGCAGTTCTTC. Protein: CASRGQRETSRNEQFF.

This chain connects TRBV27 to TRBJ2-1, with 10 bases aligning to TRBD2. Germline CDR1 MNHEY, CDR2 SMNVEV (reference sequence). This CDR3 is built from 18 residues. Trimming at V came to 2 bases and at J to 2 bases, leaving 9 bases not matched to a gene. CDR3 protein: CASSLRPAGGPPYNEQFF. CDR3 DNA sequence: TGTGCCAGCAGTTTAAGGCCAGCGGGAGGGCCCCCCTACAATGAGCAGTTCTTC.

V is TRBV6-5 and J is TRBJ2-7; a possible D gene is TRBD2 (6 bases). V was trimmed by 2 bases and J by 3 bases, leaving 14 bases between them. The germline gives CDR1 MNHEY, CDR2 SVGAGI. The CDR3 is made up of 15 amino acids. The CDR3 loop is CASSYRAGSLYEQYF. The DNA for the CDR3 is TGTGCCAGCAGTTACAGGGCCGGGAGTCTCTACGAGCAGTACTTC.

V usage is TRBV29-1 and J usage is TRBJ2-6, with 9 bases identical to TRBD1. The V segment lost 4 bases and the J segment 4 bases; nucleotides outside the gene matches: 8. Germline V CDR1 and CDR2: SQVTM, ANQGSEA. The CDR3 covers 16 residues. The CDR3: CSVVGTGLGGANVLTF. CDR3 in DNA: TGCAGCGTTGTCGGGACAGGGCTCGGGGGGGCCAACGTCCTGACTTTC.

This clone came up once. The gene calls are TRBV19 and TRBJ1-1, with D unresolved. The CDR3 covers 12 residues. Trimming stripped 5 bases from V and 6 bases from J, with 10 bases between. Germline lookup yields CDR1 LNHDA and CDR2 SQIVND (reference sequence). DNA of the CDR3: TGTGCCAGTAGTGGGAGAATTTCTGAAGCTTTCTTT. Amino acid sequence: CASSGRISEAFF.